The source of this T cell receptor (beta chain) is a study of blood T cell repertoires in COVID-19. For the study at large: The study drew acute and convalescent COVID-19 samples from the United States, Italy and Spain. Sources were T cells, B-cell-depleted T cells, or PBMCs; the material itself was cDNA or gDNA.

The germline V gene has CDR1 SGHDN and CDR2 FVKESK. J was trimmed by 0 bases and V by 5 bases; bases with no gene match: 5. This CDR3 region has 15 residues. As processed by the authors: By means of reference gene primer amplification, nucleated cell counts were estimated. The repertoire was sequenced with immunoSEQ multiplex PCR; TCRdb's copy has only in-frame clones and lacks some. For V, J and clone size, that table is used; D and trimming come from the DNA. The sample holds about 220,000 clones, around 80% seen once. The J gene is TRBJ2-7, the V gene TRBV14; 9 positions match TRBD1. What was sequenced was peripheral blood. The clonotype was recovered from a man between 25 and 39 years old with active or convalescent COVID-19. CDR3 residues: CASSFGQGPSYEQYF. DNA of the CDR3: TGTGCCAGCAGCTTTGGACAGGGGCCCTCCTACGAGCAGTACTTC.